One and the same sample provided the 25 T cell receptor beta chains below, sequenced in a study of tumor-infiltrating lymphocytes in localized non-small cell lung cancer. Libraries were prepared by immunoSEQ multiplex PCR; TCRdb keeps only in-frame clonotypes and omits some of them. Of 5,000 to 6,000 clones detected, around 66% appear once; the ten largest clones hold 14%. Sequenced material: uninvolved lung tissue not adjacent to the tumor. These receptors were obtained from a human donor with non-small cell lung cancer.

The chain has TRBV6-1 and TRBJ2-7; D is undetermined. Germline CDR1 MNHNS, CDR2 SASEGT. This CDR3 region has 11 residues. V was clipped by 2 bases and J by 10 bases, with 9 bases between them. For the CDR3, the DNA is TGTGCCAGCAGTGAATCGGCAATCCAGTACTTC. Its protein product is CASSESAIQYF.

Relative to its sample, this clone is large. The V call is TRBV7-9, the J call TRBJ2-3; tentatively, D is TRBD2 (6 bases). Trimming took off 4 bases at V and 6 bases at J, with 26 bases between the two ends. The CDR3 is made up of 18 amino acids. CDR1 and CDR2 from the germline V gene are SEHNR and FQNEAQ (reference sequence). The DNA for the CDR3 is TGTGCCAGCAGCTCCCCGGACGGGACTCACACACAGAGGGATACGCAGTATTTT. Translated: CASSSPDGTHTQRDTQYF. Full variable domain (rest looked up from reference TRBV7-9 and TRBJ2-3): DTGVSQNPRHKITKRGQNVTFRCDPISEHNRLYWYRQTLGQGPEFLTYFQNEAQLEKSRLLSDRFSAERPKGSFSTLEIQRTEQGDSAMYLCASSSPDGTHTQRDTQYFGPGTRLTVL.

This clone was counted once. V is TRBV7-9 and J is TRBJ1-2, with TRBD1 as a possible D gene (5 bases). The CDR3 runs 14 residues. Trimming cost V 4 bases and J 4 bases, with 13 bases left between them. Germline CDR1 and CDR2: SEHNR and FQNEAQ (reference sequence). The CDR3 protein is CASSSVQAFYGYTF. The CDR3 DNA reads TGTGCCAGCAGCTCAGTACAGGCCTTCTATGGCTACACCTTC.

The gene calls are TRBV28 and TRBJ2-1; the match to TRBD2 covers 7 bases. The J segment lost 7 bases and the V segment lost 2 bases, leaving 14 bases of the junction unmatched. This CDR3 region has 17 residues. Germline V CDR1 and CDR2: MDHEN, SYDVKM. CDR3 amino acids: CASSLSFGKKRGNEQFF. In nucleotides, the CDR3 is TGTGCCAGCAGTTTAAGTTTCGGGAAAAAGCGGGGAAATGAGCAGTTCTTC.

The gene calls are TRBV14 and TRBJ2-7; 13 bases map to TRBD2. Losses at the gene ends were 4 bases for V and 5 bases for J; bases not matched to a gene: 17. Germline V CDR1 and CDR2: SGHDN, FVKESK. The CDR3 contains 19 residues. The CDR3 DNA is TGTGCCAGCAGCCCTATGGCAGGGACTAGCGGGAAGGTGTCGCACGAGCAGTACTTC. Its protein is CASSPMAGTSGKVSHEQYF.

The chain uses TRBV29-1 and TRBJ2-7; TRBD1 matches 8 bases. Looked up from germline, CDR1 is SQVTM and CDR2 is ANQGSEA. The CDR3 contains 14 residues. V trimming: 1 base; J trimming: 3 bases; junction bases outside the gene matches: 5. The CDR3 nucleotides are TGCAGCGTTGAAGTTAGCGGACAGGGCTACGAGCAGTACTTC. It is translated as CSVEVSGQGYEQYF.

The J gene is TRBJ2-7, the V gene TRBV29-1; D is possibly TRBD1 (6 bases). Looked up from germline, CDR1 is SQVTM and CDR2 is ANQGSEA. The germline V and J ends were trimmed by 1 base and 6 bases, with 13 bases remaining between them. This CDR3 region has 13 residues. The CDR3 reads CSVEVYRAGEQYF. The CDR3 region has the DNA TGCAGCGTTGAAGTTTACAGGGCTGGCGAGCAGTACTTC.

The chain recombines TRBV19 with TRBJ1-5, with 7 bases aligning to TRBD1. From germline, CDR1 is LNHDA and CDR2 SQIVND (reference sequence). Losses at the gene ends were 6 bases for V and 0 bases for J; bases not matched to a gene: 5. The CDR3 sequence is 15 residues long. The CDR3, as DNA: TGTGCCAGTAGCCCCAGGGGGGGTAGCAATCAGCCCCAGCATTTT. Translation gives CASSPRGGSNQPQHF. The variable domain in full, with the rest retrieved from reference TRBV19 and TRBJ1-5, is DGGITQSPKYLFRKEGQNVTLSCEQNLNHDAMYWYRQDPGQGLRLIYYSQIVNDFQKGDIAEGYSVSREKKESFPLTVTSAQKNPTAFYLCASSPRGGSNQPQHFGDGTRLSIL.

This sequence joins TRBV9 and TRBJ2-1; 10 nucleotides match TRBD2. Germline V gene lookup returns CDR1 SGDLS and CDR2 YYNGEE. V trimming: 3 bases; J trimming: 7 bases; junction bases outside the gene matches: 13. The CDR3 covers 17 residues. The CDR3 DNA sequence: TGTGCCAGCAGCGATTCAACTAGCGGGGAAAGGGGGAATGAGCAGTTCTTC. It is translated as CASSDSTSGERGNEQFF.

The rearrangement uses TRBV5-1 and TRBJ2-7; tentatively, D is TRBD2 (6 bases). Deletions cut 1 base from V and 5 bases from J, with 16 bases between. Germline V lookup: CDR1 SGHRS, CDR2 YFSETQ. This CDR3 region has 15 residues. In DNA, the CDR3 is TGCGCCAGCAGCTTGCAGGGAGGACCCCCGGACGAGCAGTACTTC. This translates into CASSLQGGPPDEQYF.

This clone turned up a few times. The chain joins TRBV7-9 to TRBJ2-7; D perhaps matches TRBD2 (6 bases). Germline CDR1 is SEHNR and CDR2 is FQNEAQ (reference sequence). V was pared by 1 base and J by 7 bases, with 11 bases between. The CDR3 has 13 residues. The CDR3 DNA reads TGTGCCAGCAGCTTAGTAGGGCGGGAAGAGCAGTACTTC. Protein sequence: CASSLVGREEQYF.

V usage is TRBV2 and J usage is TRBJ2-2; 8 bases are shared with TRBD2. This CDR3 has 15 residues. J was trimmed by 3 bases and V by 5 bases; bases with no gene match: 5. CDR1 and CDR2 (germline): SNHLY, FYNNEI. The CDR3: CASSLGLAYTGELFF. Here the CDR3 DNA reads TGTGCCAGCAGTCTTGGACTAGCTTACACCGGGGAGCTGTTTTTT.

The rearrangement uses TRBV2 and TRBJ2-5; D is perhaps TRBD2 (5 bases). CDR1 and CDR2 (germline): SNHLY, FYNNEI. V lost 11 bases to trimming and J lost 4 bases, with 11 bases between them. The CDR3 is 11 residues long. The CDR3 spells CAPGVGETQYF. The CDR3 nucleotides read TGTGCCCCCGGGGTGGGAGAGACCCAGTACTTC.

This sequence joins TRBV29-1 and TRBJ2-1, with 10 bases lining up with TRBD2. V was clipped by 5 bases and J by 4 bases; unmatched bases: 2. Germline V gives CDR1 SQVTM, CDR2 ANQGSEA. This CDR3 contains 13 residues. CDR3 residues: CSVIAGGYNEQFF. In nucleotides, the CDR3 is TGCAGCGTTATAGCGGGGGGTTACAATGAGCAGTTCTTC.

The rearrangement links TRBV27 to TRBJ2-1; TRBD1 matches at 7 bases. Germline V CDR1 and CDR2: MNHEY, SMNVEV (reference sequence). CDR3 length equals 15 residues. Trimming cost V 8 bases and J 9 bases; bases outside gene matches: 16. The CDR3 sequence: CASGRTGVGLGEQFF. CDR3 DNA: TGTGCCAGCGGGCGTACAGGGGTTGGGTTAGGTGAGCAGTTCTTC.

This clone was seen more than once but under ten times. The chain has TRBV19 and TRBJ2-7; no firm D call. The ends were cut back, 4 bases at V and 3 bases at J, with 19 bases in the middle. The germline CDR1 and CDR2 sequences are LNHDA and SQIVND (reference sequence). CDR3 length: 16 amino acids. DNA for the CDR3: TGTGCCAGTAGTACAGGCCCCCGGACGGCTAACTACGAGCAGTACTTC. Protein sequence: CASSTGPRTANYEQYF.

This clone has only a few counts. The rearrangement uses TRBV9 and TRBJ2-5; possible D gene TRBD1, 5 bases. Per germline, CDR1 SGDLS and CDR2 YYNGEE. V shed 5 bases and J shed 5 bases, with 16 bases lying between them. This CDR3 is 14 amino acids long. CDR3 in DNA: TGTGCCAGCAGTTCAGGGTTTGGGTGGGAGACCCAGTACTTC. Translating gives CASSSGFGWETQYF.

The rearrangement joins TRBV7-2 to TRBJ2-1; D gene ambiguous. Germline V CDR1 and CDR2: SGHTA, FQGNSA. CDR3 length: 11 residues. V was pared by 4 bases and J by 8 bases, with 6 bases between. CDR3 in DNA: TGTGCCAGCAGCTATACGGATGAGCAGTTCTTC. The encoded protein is CASSYTDEQFF.

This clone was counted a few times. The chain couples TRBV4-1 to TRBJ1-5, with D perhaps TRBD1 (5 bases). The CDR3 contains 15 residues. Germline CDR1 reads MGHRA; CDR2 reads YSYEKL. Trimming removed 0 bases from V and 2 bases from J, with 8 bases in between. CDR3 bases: TGCGCCAGCAGCCAAGATGGCAGGGGCAATCAGCCCCAGCATTTT. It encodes CASSQDGRGNQPQHF.

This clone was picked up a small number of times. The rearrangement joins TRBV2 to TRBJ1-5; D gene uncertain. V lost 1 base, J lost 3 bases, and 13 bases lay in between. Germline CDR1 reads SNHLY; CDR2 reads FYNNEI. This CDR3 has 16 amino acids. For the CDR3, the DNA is TGTGCCAGCAGTGAAGGGCACCATCTACTCAATCAGCCCCAGCATTTT. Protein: CASSEGHHLLNQPQHF.

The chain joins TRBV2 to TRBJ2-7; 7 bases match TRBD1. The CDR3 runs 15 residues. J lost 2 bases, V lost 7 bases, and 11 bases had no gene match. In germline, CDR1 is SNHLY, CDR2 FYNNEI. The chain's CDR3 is CASKAPGTATYEQYF. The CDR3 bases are TGTGCCAGCAAGGCTCCCGGGACAGCGACCTACGAGCAGTACTTC.

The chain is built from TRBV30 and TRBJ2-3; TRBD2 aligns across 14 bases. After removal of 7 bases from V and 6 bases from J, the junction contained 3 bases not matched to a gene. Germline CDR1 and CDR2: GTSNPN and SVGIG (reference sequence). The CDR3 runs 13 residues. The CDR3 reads CASGLAGADTQYF. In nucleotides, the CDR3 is TGTGCCTCGGGACTAGCGGGAGCGGATACGCAGTATTTT.

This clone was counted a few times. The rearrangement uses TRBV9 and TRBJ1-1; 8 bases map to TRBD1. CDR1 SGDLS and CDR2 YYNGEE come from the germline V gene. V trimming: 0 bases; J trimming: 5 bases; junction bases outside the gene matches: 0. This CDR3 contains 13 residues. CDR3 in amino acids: CASSVGQGTEAFF. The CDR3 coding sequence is TGTGCCAGCAGCGTAGGACAGGGGACTGAAGCTTTCTTT.

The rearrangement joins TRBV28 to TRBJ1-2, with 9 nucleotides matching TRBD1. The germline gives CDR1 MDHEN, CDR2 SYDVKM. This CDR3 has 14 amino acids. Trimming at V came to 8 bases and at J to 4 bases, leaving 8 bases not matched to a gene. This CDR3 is CASGGTGYPYGYTF. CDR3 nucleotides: TGTGCCAGCGGCGGGACAGGGTATCCCTATGGCTACACCTTC.

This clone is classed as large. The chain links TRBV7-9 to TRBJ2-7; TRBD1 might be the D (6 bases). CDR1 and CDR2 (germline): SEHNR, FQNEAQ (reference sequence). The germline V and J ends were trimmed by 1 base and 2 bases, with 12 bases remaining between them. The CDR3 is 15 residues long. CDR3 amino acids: CASSLGEKGAYEQYF. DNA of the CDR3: TGTGCCAGCAGCTTAGGGGAGAAGGGGGCCTACGAGCAGTACTTC.